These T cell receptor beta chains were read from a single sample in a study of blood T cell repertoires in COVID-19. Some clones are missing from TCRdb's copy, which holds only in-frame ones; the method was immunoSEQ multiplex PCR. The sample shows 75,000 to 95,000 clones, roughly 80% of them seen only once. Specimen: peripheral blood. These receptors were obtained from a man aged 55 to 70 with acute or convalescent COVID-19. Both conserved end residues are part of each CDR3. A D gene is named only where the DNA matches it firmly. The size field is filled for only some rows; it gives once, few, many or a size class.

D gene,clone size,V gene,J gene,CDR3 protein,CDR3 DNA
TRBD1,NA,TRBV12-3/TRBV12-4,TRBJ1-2,CASSFVTGEGYTF,TGTGCCAGCAGTTTTGTAACAGGGGAAGGCTACACCTTC
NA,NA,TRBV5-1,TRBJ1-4,CASSLGGFGLGNNEKLFF,TGCGCCAGCAGCTTGGGCGGGTTTGGTCTTGGGAATAATGAAAAACTGTTTTTT
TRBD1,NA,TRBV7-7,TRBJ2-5,CASSSGTGQETQYF,TGTGCTAGCAGCTCCGGGACAGGGCAAGAGACCCAGTACTTC
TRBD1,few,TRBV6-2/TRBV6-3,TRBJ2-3,CASSPLRGNTQYF,TGTGCCAGCAGTCCCCTCAGGGGGAATACGCAGTATTTT
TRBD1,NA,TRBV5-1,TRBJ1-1,CASSDYPGQGSGTEAFF,TGCGCCAGCAGCGACTACCCGGGACAGGGATCTGGCACTGAAGCTTTCTTT
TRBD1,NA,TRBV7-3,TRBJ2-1,CASSSGTGNEQFF,TGTGCCAGCAGCTCCGGGACAGGTAATGAGCAGTTCTTC
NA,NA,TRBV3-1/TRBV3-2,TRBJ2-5,CASSQQATYQETQYF,TGTGCCAGCAGCCAGCAGGCCACGTACCAAGAGACCCAGTACTTC
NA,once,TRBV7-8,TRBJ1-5,CASSLNRVVGNQPQHF,TGTGCCAGCAGCTTGAACAGGGTTGTGGGCAATCAGCCCCAGCATTTT
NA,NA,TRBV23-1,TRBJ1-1,CASSHPAERGSTEAFF,TGCGCCAGCAGTCACCCAGCGGAACGAGGGAGCACTGAAGCTTTCTTT
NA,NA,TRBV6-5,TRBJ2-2,CASNRGGTNTGELFF,TGTGCCAGCAATAGGGGCGGAACGAACACCGGGGAGCTGTTTTTT
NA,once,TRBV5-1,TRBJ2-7,CASSYPDSSYEQYF,TGCGCCAGCAGCTACCCCGACAGCTCCTACGAGCAGTACTTC
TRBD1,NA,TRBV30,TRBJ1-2,CAWSGQGRGLGYTF,TGTGCCTGGAGTGGCCAGGGCAGGGGGCTTGGCTACACCTTC
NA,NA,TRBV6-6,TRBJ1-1,CASSYWDNSNTEAFF,TGTGCCAGCAGTTACTGGGACAATTCGAACACTGAAGCTTTCTTT
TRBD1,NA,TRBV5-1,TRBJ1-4,CASSLGTQGAREKLFF,TGCGCCAGCAGCTTGGGGACACAGGGGGCAAGAGAAAAACTGTTTTTT
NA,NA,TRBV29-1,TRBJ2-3,CSVVTGLQTDTQYF,TGCAGCGTTGTGACAGGTCTTCAAACAGATACGCAGTATTTT
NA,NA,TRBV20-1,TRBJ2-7,CSASSGHEQYF,TGCAGTGCTAGTAGCGGTCACGAGCAGTACTTC
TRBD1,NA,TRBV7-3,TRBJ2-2,CASSSGQGMGELFF,TGTGCCAGCAGCTCGGGACAGGGGATGGGGGAGCTGTTTTTT
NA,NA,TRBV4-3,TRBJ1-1,CASSQDQGSRTEAFF,TGCGCCAGCAGCCAAGACCAGGGGTCTCGGACTGAAGCTTTCTTT
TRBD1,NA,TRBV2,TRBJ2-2,CASSWTGGTGELFF,TGTGCCAGCAGTTGGACAGGGGGCACCGGGGAGCTGTTTTTT
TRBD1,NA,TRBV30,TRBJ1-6,CAWSRGLESPLHF,TGTGCCTGGAGCAGGGGGTTAGAGTCACCCCTCCACTTT
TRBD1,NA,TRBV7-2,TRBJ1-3,CASSLGQGVRSGNTIYF,TGTGCCAGCAGCCTGGGACAGGGGGTCCGCTCTGGAAACACCATATATTTT
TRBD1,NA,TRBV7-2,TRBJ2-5,CASSRDRVQETQYF,TGTGCCAGCAGTCGTGACAGGGTCCAAGAGACCCAGTACTTC
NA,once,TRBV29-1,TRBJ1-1,CSVEASEGGNTEAFF,TGCAGCGTTGAAGCTAGCGAGGGAGGGAACACTGAAGCTTTCTTT
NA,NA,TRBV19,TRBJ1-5,CASSIGAQPQHF,TGTGCCAGTAGTATAGGGGCTCAGCCCCAGCATTTT
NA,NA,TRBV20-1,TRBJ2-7,CSALYRLEQYF,TGCAGTGCCCTCTATCGACTTGAACAGTACTTC
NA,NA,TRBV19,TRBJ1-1,CASSTEQGNTEAFF,TGTGCCAGTAGTACCGAACAGGGGAACACTGAAGCTTTCTTT
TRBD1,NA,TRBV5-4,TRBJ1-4,CASSPKTGGNEKLFF,TGTGCCAGCAGTCCCAAGACAGGGGGAAATGAAAAACTGTTTTTT
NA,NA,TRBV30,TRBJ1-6,CACPGGDRSPLHF,TGTGCCTGCCCCGGGGGGGACCGCTCACCCCTCCACTTT
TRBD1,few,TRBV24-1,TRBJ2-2,CATSDPGGSPGELFF,TGTGCCACCAGTGACCCAGGGGGCTCGCCCGGGGAGCTGTTTTTT
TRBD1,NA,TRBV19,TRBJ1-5,CASSMYAGFGQGKNQPQHF,TGTGCCAGTAGTATGTATGCGGGTTTCGGACAGGGGAAGAATCAGCCCCAGCATTTT
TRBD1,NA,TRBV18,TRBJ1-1,CASSPLDRGRGTEAFF,TGTGCCAGCTCACCGCTAGACAGGGGAAGGGGCACTGAAGCTTTCTTT
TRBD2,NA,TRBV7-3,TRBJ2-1,CASSERLAGEQFF,TGTGCCAGCAGCGAGCGTCTAGCGGGTGAGCAGTTCTTC
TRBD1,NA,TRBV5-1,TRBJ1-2,CASSYLNQGVSYGYTF,TGCGCCAGCAGCTACCTTAATCAGGGGGTTAGCTATGGCTACACCTTC
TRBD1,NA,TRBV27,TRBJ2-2,CASSWTGGVGELFF,TGTGCCAGCAGTTGGACAGGGGGAGTCGGGGAGCTGTTTTTT